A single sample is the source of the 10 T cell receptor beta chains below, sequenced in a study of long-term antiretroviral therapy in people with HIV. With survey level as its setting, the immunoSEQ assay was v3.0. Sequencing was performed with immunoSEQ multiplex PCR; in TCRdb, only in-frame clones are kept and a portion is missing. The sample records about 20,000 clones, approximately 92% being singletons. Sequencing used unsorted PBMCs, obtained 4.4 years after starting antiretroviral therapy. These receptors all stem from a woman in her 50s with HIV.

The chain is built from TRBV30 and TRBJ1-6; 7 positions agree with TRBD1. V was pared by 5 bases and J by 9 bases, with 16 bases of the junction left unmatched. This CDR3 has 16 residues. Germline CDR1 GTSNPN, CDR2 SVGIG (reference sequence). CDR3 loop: CAWDAGTALAGSPLHF. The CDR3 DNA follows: TGTGCCTGGGATGCCGGGACAGCCCTTGCGGGTTCACCCCTCCACTTT.

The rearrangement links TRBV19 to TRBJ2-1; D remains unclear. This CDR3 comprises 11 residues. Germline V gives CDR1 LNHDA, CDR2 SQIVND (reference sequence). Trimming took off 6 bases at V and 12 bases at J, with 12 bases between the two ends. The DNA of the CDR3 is TGTGCCAGTAGCCTAGGTCGGGTGCAGTTCTTC. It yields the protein CASSLGRVQFF.

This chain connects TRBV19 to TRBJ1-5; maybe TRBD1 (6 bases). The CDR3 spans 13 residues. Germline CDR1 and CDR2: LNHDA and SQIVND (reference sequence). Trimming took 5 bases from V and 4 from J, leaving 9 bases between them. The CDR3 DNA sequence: TGTGCCAGTAGTGAGCAGGGGAATCAGCCCCAGCATTTT. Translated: CASSEQGNQPQHF.

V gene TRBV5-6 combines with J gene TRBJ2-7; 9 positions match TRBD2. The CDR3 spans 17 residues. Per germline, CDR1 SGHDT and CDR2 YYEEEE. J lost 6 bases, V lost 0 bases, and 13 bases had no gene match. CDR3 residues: CASSLGQVGLAVTEQYF. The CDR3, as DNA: TGTGCCAGCAGCTTGGGGCAGGTGGGACTAGCAGTGACCGAGCAGTACTTC. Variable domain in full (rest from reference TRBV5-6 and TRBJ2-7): DAGVTQSPTHLIKTRGQQVTLRCSPKSGHDTVSWYQQALGQGPQFIFQYYEEEERQRGNFPDRFSGHQFPNYSSELNVNALLLGDSALYLCASSLGQVGLAVTEQYFGPGTRLTVT.

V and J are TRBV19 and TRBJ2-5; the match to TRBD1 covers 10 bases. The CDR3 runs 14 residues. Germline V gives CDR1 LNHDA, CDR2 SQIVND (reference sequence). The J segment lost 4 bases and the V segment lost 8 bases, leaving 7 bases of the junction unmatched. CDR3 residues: CASARDRGGETQYF. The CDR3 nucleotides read TGTGCCAGTGCCCGGGACAGGGGAGGAGAGACCCAGTACTTC.

The CDR3 sequence is CASSESEGGRDHCEQYF. The DNA for the CDR3 is TGTGCCAGCAGTGAATCGGAGGGGGGGCGAGACCATTGCGAGCAGTACTTC. The rearrangement links TRBV25-1 to TRBJ2-7; D is possibly TRBD2 (7 bases). CDR3 length: 17 amino acids. The V end was cut by 1 base, the J end by 6 bases, with 22 bases between. Germline CDR1 is MGHDK and CDR2 is SYGVNS.

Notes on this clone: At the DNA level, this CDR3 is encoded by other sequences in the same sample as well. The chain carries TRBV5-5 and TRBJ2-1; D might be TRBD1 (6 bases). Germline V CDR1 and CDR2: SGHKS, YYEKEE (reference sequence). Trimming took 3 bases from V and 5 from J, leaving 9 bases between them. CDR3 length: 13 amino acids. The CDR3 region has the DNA TGTGCCAGCAGCTGGGGGCCGGACAATGAGCAGTTCTTC. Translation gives CASSWGPDNEQFF.

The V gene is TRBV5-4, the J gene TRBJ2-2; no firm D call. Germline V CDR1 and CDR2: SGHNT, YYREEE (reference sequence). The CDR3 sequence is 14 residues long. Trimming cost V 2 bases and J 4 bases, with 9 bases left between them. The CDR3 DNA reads TGTGCCAGCAGCTTTTATGACGGCACCGGGGAGCTGTTTTTT. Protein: CASSFYDGTGELFF. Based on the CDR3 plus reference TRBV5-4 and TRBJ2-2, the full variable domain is ETGVTQSPTHLIKTRGQQVTLRCSSQSGHNTVSWYQQALGQGPQFIFQYYREEENGRGNFPPRFSGLQFPNYSSELNVNALELDDSALYLCASSFYDGTGELFFGEGSRLTVL.

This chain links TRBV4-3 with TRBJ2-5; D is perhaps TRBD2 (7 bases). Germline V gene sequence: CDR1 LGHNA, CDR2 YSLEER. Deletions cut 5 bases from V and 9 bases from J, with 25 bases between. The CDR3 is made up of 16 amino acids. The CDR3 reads CASSSGPGGIGGPQYF. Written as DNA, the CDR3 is TGCGCCAGCAGCAGCGGACCCGGGGGGATAGGGGGACCCCAGTACTTC.

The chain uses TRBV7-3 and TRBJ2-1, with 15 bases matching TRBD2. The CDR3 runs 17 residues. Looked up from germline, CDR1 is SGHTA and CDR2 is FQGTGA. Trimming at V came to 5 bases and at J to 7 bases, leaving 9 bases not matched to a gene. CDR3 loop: CASSQGTSGGPANEQFF. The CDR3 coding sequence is TGTGCCAGCAGCCAGGGGACTAGCGGGGGGCCCGCAAATGAGCAGTTCTTC.